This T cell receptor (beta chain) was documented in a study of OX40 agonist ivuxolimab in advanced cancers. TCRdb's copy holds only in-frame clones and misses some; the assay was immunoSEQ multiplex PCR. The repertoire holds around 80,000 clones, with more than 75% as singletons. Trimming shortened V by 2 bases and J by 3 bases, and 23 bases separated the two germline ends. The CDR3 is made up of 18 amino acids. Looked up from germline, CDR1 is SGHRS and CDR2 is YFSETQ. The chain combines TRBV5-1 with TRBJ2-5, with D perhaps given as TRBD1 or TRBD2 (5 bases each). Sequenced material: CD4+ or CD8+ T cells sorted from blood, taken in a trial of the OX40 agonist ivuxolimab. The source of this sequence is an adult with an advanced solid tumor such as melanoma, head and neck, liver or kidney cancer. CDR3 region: CASSFGTLSEGNKETQYF. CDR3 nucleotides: TGCGCCAGCAGCTTTGGAACCTTGAGTGAGGGGAACAAAGAGACCCAGTACTTC.